This TCR beta chain was observed in a study of T cell responses to AZD1222 COVID-19 vaccine. Overall study findings and caveats: The study identified only a handful of AZD1222 recipients as seropositive at baseline. Regions left unmutated in variants are reportedly the target of nearly half of spike-specific TCRs. Donors, mostly white British, included more females; clonal diversity was possibly underestimated.

Pooling covered second doses at about 4 or about 12 weeks. Points on this clone: Antigen: not known.

Trimming removed 2 bases from V and 2 bases from J, with 7 bases in between. The CDR3 extends over 14 amino acids. Germline-derived CDR1 and CDR2 are MDHEN and SYDVKM. Repertoires were generated with immunoSEQ multiplex PCR, while TCRdb's copy carries only in-frame clones and drops some. The profile covers some 150,000 clones, with 90% appearing a single time and about 1.6% taken by the ten largest. The receptor comes from an adult who received the AZD1222 COVID-19 vaccine. The rearrangement links TRBV28 to TRBJ1-3; no clear D. Source: peripheral blood, taken 28 days after the second AZD1222 dose. The CDR3 sequence: CASSLPGTGNTIYF. CDR3 DNA: TGTGCCAGCAGTTTACCGGGGACTGGAAACACCATATATTTT.